This T cell receptor (beta chain) comes out of a study of beta chain features in type 1 diabetes. Findings and caveats of the study: In every one of the four CD4+ subsets, TCRB CDR3s were moderately but significantly shorter in Type 1 diabetes patients.

V was pared by 4 bases and J by 1 base, with 3 bases of the junction left unmatched. The length of the CDR3 is 14 residues. The germline CDR1 and CDR2 sequences are SEHNR and FQNEAQ (reference sequence). To note about this clone: Its antigen is as yet unknown.

Since all of the isolated RNA was reverse transcribed, expressed TCRB transcripts were what got sequenced. Libraries were prepared by immunoSEQ multiplex PCR; TCRdb keeps only in-frame clonotypes and omits some of them. The sample includes around 250,000 clones, around 20% of them seen just once. The sequence was collected from a woman in her thirties or forties with type 1 diabetes. The chain recombines TRBV7-9 with TRBJ1-2; TRBD1 matches 7 bases. The sequenced material came from naive CD4+ T cells from blood. In DNA, the CDR3 is TGTGCCAGCAGCTCAGGGACAGATAACTATGGCTACACCTTC. It translates to CASSSGTDNYGYTF.